This TCR beta chain was identified in a study of T-cell reconstitution after alpha-beta-depleted transplantation in children (dated by TCRdb to the mid-2010s). Regarding the research as a whole: T-cell immune reconstitution after TCRalphabeta/CD19-depleted allogeneic hematopoietic cell transplantation in children was quantitatively tracked in the study by means of TCR repertoire profiling.

The receptor library was made with PCR. The reads were generated on an Illumina HiSeq 2500. TCR library preparation used molecular barcoding, with unique molecular identifiers applied to normalize quantification of the TCRbeta repertoire. TCRdb reworked the public reads: Q25 trimming with fastp, MiXCR clone assembly, productive beta chains retained. When rows share a CDR3 protein, they turn into one entry using the most common DNA and genes. This sample is represented by 450,000 to 600,000 distinct CDR3 sequences; around 17% of them were singletons. 3.3% of the sample is held by the ten biggest clonotypes. CDR3 length: 14 amino acids, cysteine to phenylalanine. The sequence is cut down to CDR3 DNA, 42 bases in frame from base 1. The junction shows trimming of 4 bases on V and 10 bases on J, plus 18 bases between the germline ends. The germline V gene encodes CDR1 SGDLS and CDR2 YYNGEE. About this clonotype itself: Its antigen target is currently unknown. Base qualities are not provided; no much larger clone lies one nucleotide away.

The chain is made from TRBV9 and TRBJ2-1; matching of 6 bases hints at TRBD2 as the D gene. This sample comprised PBMCs from the stem cell graft donor, obtained from the stem cell graft. This sequence was found in a human donor who donated a stem cell graft to a child with acute lymphoblastic leukemia. The CDR3 region: CASSRSSGTGEQFF. In nucleotides, the sequence is TGTGCCAGCAGCCGTAGCTCTGGGACTGGAGAGCAGTTCTTC.